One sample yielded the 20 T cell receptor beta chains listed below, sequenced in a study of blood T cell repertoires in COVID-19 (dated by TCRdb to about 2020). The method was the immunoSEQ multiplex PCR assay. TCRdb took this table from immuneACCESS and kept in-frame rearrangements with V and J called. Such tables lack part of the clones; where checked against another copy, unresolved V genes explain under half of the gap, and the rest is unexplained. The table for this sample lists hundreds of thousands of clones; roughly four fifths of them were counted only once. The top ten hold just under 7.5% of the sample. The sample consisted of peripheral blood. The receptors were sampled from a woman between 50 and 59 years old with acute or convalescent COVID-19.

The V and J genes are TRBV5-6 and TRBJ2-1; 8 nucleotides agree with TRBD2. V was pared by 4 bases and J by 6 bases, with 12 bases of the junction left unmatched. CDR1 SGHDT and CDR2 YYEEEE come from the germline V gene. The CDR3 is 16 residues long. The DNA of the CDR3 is TGTGCCAGCAGCCCACCCATTAGCGGGAATTTCAATGAGCAGTTCTTC. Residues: CASSPPISGNFNEQFF.

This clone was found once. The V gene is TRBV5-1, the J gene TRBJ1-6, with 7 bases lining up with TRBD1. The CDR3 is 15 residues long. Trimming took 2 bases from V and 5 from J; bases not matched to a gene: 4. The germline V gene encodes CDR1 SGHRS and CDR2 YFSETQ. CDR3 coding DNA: TGCGCCAGCAGCTTCAACAGGGGAAATAATTCACCCCTCCACTTT. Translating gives CASSFNRGNNSPLHF.

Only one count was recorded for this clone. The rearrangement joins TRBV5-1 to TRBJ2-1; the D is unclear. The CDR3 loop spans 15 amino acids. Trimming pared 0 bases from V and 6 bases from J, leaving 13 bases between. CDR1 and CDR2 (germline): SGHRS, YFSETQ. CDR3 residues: CASSLVSWSGNEQFF. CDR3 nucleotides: TGCGCCAGCAGCTTGGTTAGTTGGTCGGGCAATGAGCAGTTCTTC. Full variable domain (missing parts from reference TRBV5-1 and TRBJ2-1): KAGVTQTPRYLIKTRGQQVTLSCSPISGHRSVSWYQQTPGQGLQFLFEYFSETQRNKGNFPGRFSGRQFSNSRSEMNVSTLELGDSALYLCASSLVSWSGNEQFFGPGTRLTVL.

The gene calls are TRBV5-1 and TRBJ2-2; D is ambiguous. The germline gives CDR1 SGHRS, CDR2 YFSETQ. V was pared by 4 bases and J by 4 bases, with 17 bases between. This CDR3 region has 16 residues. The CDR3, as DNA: TGCGCCAGCAGCCCCCGTCCCATAGCCGGCACCGGGGAGCTGTTTTTT. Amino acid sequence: CASSPRPIAGTGELFF.

The CDR3: CASSMAATGGHGYTF. The CDR3 coding sequence is TGTGCCAGCAGCATGGCCGCGACAGGGGGCCATGGCTACACCTTC. The rearrangement joins TRBV6-2 or TRBV6-3 to TRBJ1-2, with 10 bases matching TRBD1. V shed 6 bases and J 6 bases; nucleotides not matched to a gene: 10. Germline CDR1 reads MNHEY; CDR2 reads SVGEGT. There are 15 residues in the CDR3.

In DNA, the CDR3 is TGTGCCAGCAGCGTTAGCGGGGGGGAAGGGAATGAGCAGTTCTTC. It encodes CASSVSGGEGNEQFF. The gene calls are TRBV9 and TRBJ2-1; TRBD2 matches at 11 bases. Germline lookup yields CDR1 SGDLS and CDR2 YYNGEE. Trimming cost V 2 bases and J 7 bases; bases outside gene matches: 5. The CDR3 covers 15 residues.

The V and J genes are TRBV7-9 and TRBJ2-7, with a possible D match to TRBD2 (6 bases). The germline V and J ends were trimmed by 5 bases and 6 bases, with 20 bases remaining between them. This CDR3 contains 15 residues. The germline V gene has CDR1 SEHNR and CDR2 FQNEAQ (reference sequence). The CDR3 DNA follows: TGTGCCAGCAGCACGACTAGTCCCGCAGTGGGCGAGCAGTACTTC. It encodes CASSTTSPAVGEQYF.

CDR3 DNA: TGTGCCATCAGTGAGAGAGGCATCAATCAGCCCCAGCATTTT. It is translated as CAISERGINQPQHF. V and J are TRBV10-3 and TRBJ1-5; D is ambiguous. The CDR3 spans 14 residues. Germline V gives CDR1 ENHRY, CDR2 SYGVKD. The V end lost 2 bases, the J end lost 3 bases, and 8 bases lay between the germline ends.

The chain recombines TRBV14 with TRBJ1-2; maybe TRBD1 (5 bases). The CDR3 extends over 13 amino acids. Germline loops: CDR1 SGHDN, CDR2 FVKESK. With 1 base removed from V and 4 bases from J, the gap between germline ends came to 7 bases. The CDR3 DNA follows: TGTGCCAGCAGCCAAGGACAGTTCTATGGCTACACCTTC. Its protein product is CASSQGQFYGYTF.

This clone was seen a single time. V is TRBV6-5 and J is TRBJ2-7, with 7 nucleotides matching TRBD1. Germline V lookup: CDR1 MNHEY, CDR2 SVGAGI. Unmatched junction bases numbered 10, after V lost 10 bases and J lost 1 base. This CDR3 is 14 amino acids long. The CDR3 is CATDRQGRSYEQYF. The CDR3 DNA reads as TGTGCCACCGACCGACAGGGTAGGTCCTACGAGCAGTACTTC.

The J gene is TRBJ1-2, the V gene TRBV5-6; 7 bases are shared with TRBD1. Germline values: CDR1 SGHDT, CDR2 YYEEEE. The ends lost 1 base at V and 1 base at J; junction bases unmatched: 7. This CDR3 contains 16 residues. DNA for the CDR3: TGTGCCAGCAGCTTGCTAGGCCAGGGGGTTAACTATGGCTACACCTTC. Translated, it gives CASSLLGQGVNYGYTF.

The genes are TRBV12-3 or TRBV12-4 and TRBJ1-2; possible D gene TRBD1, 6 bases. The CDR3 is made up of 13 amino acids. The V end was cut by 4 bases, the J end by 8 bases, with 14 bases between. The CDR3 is CASSYVQGLGYTF. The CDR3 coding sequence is TGTGCCAGCAGTTATGTACAGGGTTTGGGCTACACCTTC.

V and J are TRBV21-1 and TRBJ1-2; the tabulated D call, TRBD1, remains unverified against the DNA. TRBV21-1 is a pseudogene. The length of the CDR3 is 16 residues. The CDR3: CASILRDRGYLYGYTF. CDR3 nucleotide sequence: TGTGCCAGCATCCTCCGGGACAGGGGTTACCTCTATGGCTACACCTTC.

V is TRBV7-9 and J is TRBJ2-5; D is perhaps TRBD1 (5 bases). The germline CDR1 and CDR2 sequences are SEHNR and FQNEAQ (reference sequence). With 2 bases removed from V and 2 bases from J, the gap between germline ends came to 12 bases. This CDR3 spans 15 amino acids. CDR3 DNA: TGTGCCAGCAGCTTATTTACAGGCATTCAAGAGACCCAGTACTTC. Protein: CASSLFTGIQETQYF.

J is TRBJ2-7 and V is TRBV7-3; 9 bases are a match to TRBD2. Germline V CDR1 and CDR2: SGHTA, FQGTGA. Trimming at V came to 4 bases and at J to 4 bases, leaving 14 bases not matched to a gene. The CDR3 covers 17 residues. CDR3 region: CASSSPTKPAGGYEQYF. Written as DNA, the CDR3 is TGTGCCAGCAGCTCCCCCACTAAGCCAGCGGGGGGATACGAGCAGTACTTC. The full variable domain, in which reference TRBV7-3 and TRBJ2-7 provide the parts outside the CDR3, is GAGVSQTPSNKVTEKGKYVELRCDPISGHTALYWYRQSLGQGPEFLIYFQGTGAADDSGLPNDRFFAVRPEGSVSTLKIQRTERGDSAVYLCASSSPTKPAGGYEQYFGPGTRLTVT.

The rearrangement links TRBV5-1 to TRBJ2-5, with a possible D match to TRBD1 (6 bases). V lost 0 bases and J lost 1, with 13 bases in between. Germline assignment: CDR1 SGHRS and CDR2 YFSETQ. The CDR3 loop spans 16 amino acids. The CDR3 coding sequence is TGCGCCAGCAGCTTGGCTGGAACAGGGCTCCAAGAGACCCAGTACTTC. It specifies CASSLAGTGLQETQYF.

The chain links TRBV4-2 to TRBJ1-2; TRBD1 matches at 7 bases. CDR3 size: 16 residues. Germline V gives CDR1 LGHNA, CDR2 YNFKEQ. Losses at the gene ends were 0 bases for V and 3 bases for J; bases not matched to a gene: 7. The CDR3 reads CASSQDLARGDYGYTF. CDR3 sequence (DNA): TGTGCCAGCAGCCAAGATTTGGCCAGGGGGGACTATGGCTACACCTTC.

DNA for the CDR3: TGTGCCAGCAGCAGGGACAGGGAGCAGTACTTC. Its protein product is CASSRDREQYF. The V gene is TRBV7-9, the J gene TRBJ2-7; 8 nucleotides line up with TRBD1. Germline V gene sequence: CDR1 SEHNR, CDR2 FQNEAQ (reference sequence). Trimming took 5 bases from V and 7 from J; bases not matched to a gene: 1. This CDR3 is 11 amino acids long.

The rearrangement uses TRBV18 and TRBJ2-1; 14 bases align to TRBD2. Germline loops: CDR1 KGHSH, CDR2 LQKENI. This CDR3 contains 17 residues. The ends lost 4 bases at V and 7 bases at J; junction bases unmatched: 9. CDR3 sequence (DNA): TGTGCCAGCTCACAAAACGGACTAGCGGGGGGCAATAATGAGCAGTTCTTC. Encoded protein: CASSQNGLAGGNNEQFF.

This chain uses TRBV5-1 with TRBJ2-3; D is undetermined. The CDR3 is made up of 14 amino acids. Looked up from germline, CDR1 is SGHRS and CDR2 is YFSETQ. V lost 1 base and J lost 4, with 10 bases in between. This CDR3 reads CASSLLVEADTQYF. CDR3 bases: TGCGCCAGCAGCTTGCTGGTCGAGGCAGATACGCAGTATTTT.